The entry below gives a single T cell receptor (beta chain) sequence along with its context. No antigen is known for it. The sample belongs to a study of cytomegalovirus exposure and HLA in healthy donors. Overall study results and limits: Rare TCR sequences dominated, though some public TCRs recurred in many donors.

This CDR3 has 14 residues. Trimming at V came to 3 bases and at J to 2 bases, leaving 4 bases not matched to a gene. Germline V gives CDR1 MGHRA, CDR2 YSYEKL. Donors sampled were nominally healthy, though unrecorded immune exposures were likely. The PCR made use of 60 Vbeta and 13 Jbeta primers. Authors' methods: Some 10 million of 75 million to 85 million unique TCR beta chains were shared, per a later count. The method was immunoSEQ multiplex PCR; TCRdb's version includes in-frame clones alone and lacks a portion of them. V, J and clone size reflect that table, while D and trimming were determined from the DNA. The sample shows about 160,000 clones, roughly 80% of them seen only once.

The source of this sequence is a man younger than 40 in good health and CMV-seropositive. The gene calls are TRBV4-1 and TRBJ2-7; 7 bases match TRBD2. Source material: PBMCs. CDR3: CASSQVGLPYEQYF. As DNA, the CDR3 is TGCGCCAGCAGCCAGGTGGGACTACCCTACGAGCAGTACTTC.